These T cell receptor beta chains were read from a single sample in a study of cytomegalovirus exposure and HLA in healthy donors. Produced via immunoSEQ multiplex PCR; TCRdb's table is partial and in-frame only. The sample lists 100,000 or so clones; less than 85% were seen once. The specimen sequenced was PBMCs. Source of these receptors: a man in his forties in good health and CMV-seropositive. CDR3s include the opening cysteine and the closing phenylalanine or tryptophan. The D gene is left open where the match is weak. The listing skips clone size in some rows; elsewhere it reads once, few, many or a size class.

D gene: TRBD1; V gene: TRBV19; clone size: NA; J gene: TRBJ1-5; CDR3 protein: CASSVQGVGNQPQHF; CDR3 DNA: TGTGCCAGTAGTGTACAGGGGGTTGGCAATCAGCCCCAGCATTTT
D gene: NA; V gene: TRBV19; clone size: once; J gene: TRBJ2-2; CDR3 protein: CASRHAGTYTGELFF; CDR3 DNA: TGTGCCAGTAGACATGCCGGGACATACACCGGGGAGCTGTTTTTT
D gene: NA; V gene: TRBV6-4; clone size: NA; J gene: TRBJ1-1; CDR3 protein: CASSDVSGFNTEAFF; CDR3 DNA: TGTGCCAGCAGTGACGTCTCCGGGTTTAACACTGAAGCTTTCTTT
D gene: NA; V gene: TRBV18; clone size: NA; J gene: TRBJ1-1; CDR3 protein: CASSPSMNTEAFF; CDR3 DNA: TGTGCCAGCTCACCGTCAATGAACACTGAAGCTTTCTTT
D gene: TRBD1; V gene: TRBV2; clone size: NA; J gene: TRBJ1-2; CDR3 protein: CASNPGTGESYGHTF; CDR3 DNA: TGTGCCAGCAATCCCGGGACAGGCGAGAGCTATGGCCACACCTTC
D gene: NA; V gene: TRBV7-9; clone size: NA; J gene: TRBJ1-3; CDR3 protein: CASSQRTALDTIYF; CDR3 DNA: TGTGCCAGCAGCCAGCGGACAGCCTTAGACACCATATATTTT
D gene: NA; V gene: TRBV7-9; clone size: NA; J gene: TRBJ2-3; CDR3 protein: CASSLGSGSTDTQYF; CDR3 DNA: TGTGCCAGCAGCTTAGGTTCAGGATCCACAGATACGCAGTATTTT
D gene: NA; V gene: TRBV11-3; clone size: NA; J gene: TRBJ2-7; CDR3 protein: CASSWAAATYEQYF; CDR3 DNA: TGTGCCAGCAGCTGGGCAGCTGCCACCTACGAGCAGTACTTC
D gene: NA; V gene: TRBV5-8; clone size: NA; J gene: TRBJ1-1; CDR3 protein: CASSLVAGVKAFF; CDR3 DNA: TGTGCCAGCAGCTTGGTTGCAGGGGTTAAGGCTTTCTTT
D gene: NA; V gene: TRBV18; clone size: NA; J gene: TRBJ2-7; CDR3 protein: CASSFSGPGSYEQYF; CDR3 DNA: TGTGCCAGCTCCTTCTCAGGCCCCGGCTCCTACGAGCAGTACTTC
D gene: NA; V gene: TRBV2; clone size: NA; J gene: TRBJ2-1; CDR3 protein: CASSDPGGLVGNNEQFF; CDR3 DNA: TGTGCCAGCAGTGACCCAGGGGGACTAGTCGGGAACAATGAGCAGTTCTTC
D gene: TRBD1; V gene: TRBV5-8; clone size: NA; J gene: TRBJ2-3; CDR3 protein: CASSFGTDKYF; CDR3 DNA: TGTGCCAGCAGCTTCGGGACAGATAAATATTTT
D gene: NA; V gene: TRBV6-6; clone size: NA; J gene: TRBJ2-3; CDR3 protein: CASSDGRGPGDTQYF; CDR3 DNA: TGTGCCAGCAGCGACGGGCGGGGGCCGGGAGATACGCAGTATTTT
D gene: NA; V gene: TRBV7-2; clone size: NA; J gene: TRBJ2-7; CDR3 protein: CASALLAAGYEQYF; CDR3 DNA: TGTGCCAGCGCGCTTCTGGCGGCGGGCTACGAGCAGTACTTC
D gene: TRBD2; V gene: TRBV11-2; clone size: NA; J gene: TRBJ2-7; CDR3 protein: CASSPGGLAGVLGEQYF; CDR3 DNA: TGTGCCAGCAGCCCAGGTGGGCTAGCGGGAGTTTTGGGGGAGCAGTACTTC
D gene: NA; V gene: TRBV7-9; clone size: NA; J gene: TRBJ2-1; CDR3 protein: CASSLDSRAGEQFF; CDR3 DNA: TGTGCCAGCAGCTTAGATTCGCGGGCCGGGGAGCAGTTCTTC
D gene: NA; V gene: TRBV12-5; clone size: NA; J gene: TRBJ1-2; CDR3 protein: CASGLAGVYGYTF; CDR3 DNA: TGTGCTAGTGGTTTGGCAGGGGTCTATGGCTACACCTTC
D gene: NA; V gene: TRBV9; clone size: NA; J gene: TRBJ1-2; CDR3 protein: CASSQGYGYTF; CDR3 DNA: TGTGCCAGCAGTCAGGGCTATGGCTACACCTTC
D gene: NA; V gene: TRBV4-3; clone size: NA; J gene: TRBJ2-2; CDR3 protein: CASSPSGGGPGELFF; CDR3 DNA: TGCGCCAGCAGCCCTAGTGGGGGGGGCCCCGGGGAGCTGTTTTTT
D gene: TRBD1; V gene: TRBV9; clone size: NA; J gene: TRBJ1-2; CDR3 protein: CASSAPGQGLGYTF; CDR3 DNA: TGTGCCAGCAGCGCACCGGGACAGGGCTTAGGCTACACCTTC
D gene: NA; V gene: TRBV7-6; clone size: NA; J gene: TRBJ2-7; CDR3 protein: CASSYGAAGYEQYF; CDR3 DNA: TGTGCCAGCAGTTACGGAGCGGCAGGATACGAGCAGTACTTC
D gene: NA; V gene: TRBV5-6; clone size: NA; J gene: TRBJ2-7; CDR3 protein: CASSLVGQGGKRAYEQYF; CDR3 DNA: TGTGCCAGCAGCTTGGTCGGCCAAGGGGGAAAAAGAGCCTACGAGCAGTACTTC
D gene: NA; V gene: TRBV28; clone size: NA; J gene: TRBJ2-3; CDR3 protein: CASNIGGGTDTQYF; CDR3 DNA: TGTGCCAGCAACATAGGGGGTGGGACAGATACGCAGTATTTT
D gene: NA; V gene: TRBV5-1; clone size: NA; J gene: TRBJ2-3; CDR3 protein: CASSPLSTDTQYF; CDR3 DNA: TGCGCCAGCAGCCCCCTCAGCACAGATACGCAGTATTTT
D gene: NA; V gene: TRBV30; clone size: NA; J gene: TRBJ1-4; CDR3 protein: CAWSAGVGEKLFF; CDR3 DNA: TGTGCCTGGAGTGCGGGGGTTGGTGAAAAACTGTTTTTT
D gene: NA; V gene: TRBV7-2; clone size: NA; J gene: TRBJ1-5; CDR3 protein: CASSLVAAENQPQHF; CDR3 DNA: TGTGCCAGCAGCTTAGTGGCGGCGGAGAATCAGCCCCAGCATTTT
D gene: TRBD2; V gene: TRBV6-5; clone size: NA; J gene: TRBJ2-7; CDR3 protein: CASSSPRAGGRGEQYF; CDR3 DNA: TGTGCCAGCAGTTCTCCCAGAGCGGGGGGGCGGGGCGAGCAGTACTTC
D gene: NA; V gene: TRBV7-9; clone size: NA; J gene: TRBJ1-1; CDR3 protein: CASITAGVNTEAFF; CDR3 DNA: TGTGCCAGCATCACAGCAGGGGTGAACACTGAAGCTTTCTTT
D gene: TRBD1; V gene: TRBV6-5; clone size: NA; J gene: TRBJ1-6; CDR3 protein: CASSQGQGTLHF; CDR3 DNA: TGTGCCAGCAGTCAGGGACAGGGGACCCTCCACTTT
D gene: NA; V gene: TRBV5-6; clone size: NA; J gene: TRBJ1-2; CDR3 protein: CASSVTNTHGYTF; CDR3 DNA: TGTGCCAGCAGCGTGACTAACACCCATGGCTACACCTTC
D gene: TRBD1; V gene: TRBV30; clone size: NA; J gene: TRBJ1-2; CDR3 protein: CAWSPPQQGAGGYTF; CDR3 DNA: TGTGCCTGGAGCCCCCCTCAACAGGGGGCGGGGGGCTACACCTTC
D gene: TRBD2; V gene: TRBV5-4; clone size: once; J gene: TRBJ2-2; CDR3 protein: CASSPLTSGSVSGELFF; CDR3 DNA: TGTGCCAGCAGCCCCCTAACTAGCGGGAGTGTATCCGGGGAGCTGTTTTTT
D gene: TRBD1; V gene: TRBV4-3; clone size: NA; J gene: TRBJ2-7; CDR3 protein: CASSQETGPLEQYF; CDR3 DNA: TGCGCCAGCAGCCAAGAGACAGGGCCCCTCGAGCAGTACTTC
D gene: NA; V gene: TRBV4-2; clone size: NA; J gene: TRBJ2-3; CDR3 protein: CASSQDPRADTQYF; CDR3 DNA: TGTGCCAGCAGCCAAGATCCTAGAGCAGATACGCAGTATTTT
D gene: NA; V gene: TRBV7-2; clone size: NA; J gene: TRBJ2-7; CDR3 protein: CASSSKNVYEQYF; CDR3 DNA: TGTGCCAGCAGCTCTAAAAACGTGTACGAGCAGTACTTC
D gene: TRBD1; V gene: TRBV30; clone size: NA; J gene: TRBJ1-3; CDR3 protein: CACGQDSGNTIYF; CDR3 DNA: TGTGCCTGTGGACAGGACTCTGGAAACACCATATATTTT
D gene: NA; V gene: TRBV7-3; clone size: NA; J gene: TRBJ1-6; CDR3 protein: CASSLEAASPLHF; CDR3 DNA: TGTGCCAGCAGCTTAGAGGCAGCATCACCCCTCCACTTT
D gene: NA; V gene: TRBV5-6; clone size: NA; J gene: TRBJ2-2; CDR3 protein: CASSRSGELFF; CDR3 DNA: TGTGCCAGCAGCCGTAGTGGGGAGCTGTTTTTT
D gene: NA; V gene: TRBV4-1; clone size: NA; J gene: TRBJ1-5; CDR3 protein: CASSRAGLVNQPQHF; CDR3 DNA: TGCGCCAGCAGCCGGGCGGGTTTGGTCAATCAGCCCCAGCATTTT
D gene: TRBD2; V gene: TRBV4-3; clone size: few; J gene: TRBJ2-3; CDR3 protein: CASSQLAGVGDTQYF; CDR3 DNA: TGCGCCAGCAGCCAATTAGCGGGGGTAGGCGATACGCAGTATTTT
D gene: NA; V gene: TRBV7-2; clone size: NA; J gene: TRBJ2-3; CDR3 protein: CAGSLGTSLPPQYF; CDR3 DNA: TGTGCCGGCAGCTTAGGGACTTCCCTCCCGCCGCAGTATTTT
D gene: NA; V gene: TRBV15; clone size: NA; J gene: TRBJ2-1; CDR3 protein: CATSRDTSNEQFF; CDR3 DNA: TGTGCCACCAGCAGAGATACGAGTAATGAGCAGTTCTTC
D gene: TRBD2; V gene: TRBV30; clone size: NA; J gene: TRBJ2-1; CDR3 protein: CAWKGIVAGTQFF; CDR3 DNA: TGTGCCTGGAAAGGGATCGTAGCGGGAACACAGTTCTTC
D gene: TRBD1; V gene: TRBV10-3; clone size: NA; J gene: TRBJ1-2; CDR3 protein: CAISTTGGGYTF; CDR3 DNA: TGTGCCATCAGTACTACAGGGGGGGGCTACACCTTC
D gene: NA; V gene: TRBV7-2; clone size: NA; J gene: TRBJ2-2; CDR3 protein: CASSRRDLNTGELFF; CDR3 DNA: TGTGCCAGCAGCCGGCGCGACTTGAACACCGGGGAGCTGTTTTTT
D gene: NA; V gene: TRBV29-1; clone size: NA; J gene: TRBJ2-5; CDR3 protein: CSFLWGGPETQYF; CDR3 DNA: TGCAGCTTTTTGTGGGGGGGCCCGGAGACCCAGTACTTC
D gene: TRBD2; V gene: TRBV18; clone size: few; J gene: TRBJ2-7; CDR3 protein: CASSPPVLAGYEQYF; CDR3 DNA: TGTGCCAGCTCACCACCGGTACTAGCGGGGTACGAGCAGTACTTC
D gene: TRBD1; V gene: TRBV7-3; clone size: NA; J gene: TRBJ2-3; CDR3 protein: CASSSGQASGADTQYF; CDR3 DNA: TGTGCCAGCAGCTCCGGACAGGCCTCCGGAGCAGATACGCAGTATTTT
D gene: NA; V gene: TRBV5-4; clone size: NA; J gene: TRBJ1-2; CDR3 protein: CASSLEGYRGYTF; CDR3 DNA: TGTGCCAGCAGCTTGGAGGGGTACCGCGGCTACACCTTC
D gene: TRBD1; V gene: TRBV6-6; clone size: few; J gene: TRBJ1-1; CDR3 protein: CATSRGLNTEAFF; CDR3 DNA: TGTGCCACGAGCAGGGGGCTGAACACTGAAGCTTTCTTT
D gene: NA; V gene: TRBV30; clone size: few; J gene: TRBJ1-6; CDR3 protein: CAWSPPPSTVRNSPLHF; CDR3 DNA: TGTGCCTGGAGTCCACCTCCCTCGACAGTCAGAAATTCACCCCTCCACTTT
D gene: TRBD2; V gene: TRBV5-5; clone size: few; J gene: TRBJ2-3; CDR3 protein: CASSSDGRGDTDTQYF; CDR3 DNA: TGTGCCAGCAGCTCGGACGGGAGGGGTGACACAGATACGCAGTATTTT
D gene: NA; V gene: TRBV30; clone size: NA; J gene: TRBJ2-5; CDR3 protein: CAWSRTRGVETQYF; CDR3 DNA: TGTGCCTGGAGTAGGACCCGGGGTGTGGAGACCCAGTACTTC
D gene: TRBD2; V gene: TRBV10-2; clone size: NA; J gene: TRBJ2-7; CDR3 protein: CASSDPSGTSGRYEQYF; CDR3 DNA: TGCGCCAGCAGTGATCCCTCCGGGACTAGCGGGAGGTACGAGCAGTACTTC
D gene: NA; V gene: TRBV19; clone size: NA; J gene: TRBJ1-6; CDR3 protein: CASSTQEGAPLHF; CDR3 DNA: TGTGCCAGTAGTACTCAAGAAGGGGCACCCCTCCACTTT